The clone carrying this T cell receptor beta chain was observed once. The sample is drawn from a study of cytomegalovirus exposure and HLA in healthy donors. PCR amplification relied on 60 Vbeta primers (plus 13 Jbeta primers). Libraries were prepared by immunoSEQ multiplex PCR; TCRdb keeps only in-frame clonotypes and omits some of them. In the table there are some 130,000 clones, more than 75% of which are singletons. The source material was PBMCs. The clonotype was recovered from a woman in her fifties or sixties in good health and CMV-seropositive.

The CDR3 DNA is TGTGCCAGCAGCTTAAGACAGGGGTCCGGCTCCTACAATGAGCAGTTCTTC. Amino acids: CASSLRQGSGSYNEQFF. This chain links TRBV7-6 with TRBJ2-1; 8 bases are shared with TRBD1. This CDR3 is 17 amino acids long. The V gene's germline CDR1 is SGHVS and CDR2 FNYEAQ. V shed 2 bases, J shed 0 bases, and the junction held 6 bases outside the gene matches.